These T cell receptor beta chains were read from a single sample in a study of T-cell memory formation after mild COVID-19. TCRdb passed the 5' RACE reads through MiXCR, listing each CDR3 protein once. The repertoire holds hundreds of thousands of distinct CDR3 sequences, with approximately 19% as singletons. The sample comprised PBMCs or a T cell subset sorted from them (not recorded which). These receptors all come from an adult woman who had mild COVID-19 (a few samples of this study predate the infection). Cell type and time point are not known. The CDR3 runs from the conserved cysteine through the conserved F or W. A D gene is named only where the DNA matches it firmly. Clone size, where shown, is once, few, many, or a class for clones that have expanded.

j_call clone_size d_call v_call cdr3_nt cdr3_aa
TRBJ2-1 few . TRBV5-1 TGCGCCAGCAGCTTGAATTACATTCCCGGGAATGAGCAGTTCTTC CASSLNYIPGNEQFF
TRBJ1-2 few . TRBV7-6 TGTGCCAGCAGCCTAGGGGTGGGGTTCAACTATGGCTACACCTTC CASSLGVGFNYGYTF
TRBJ1-3 . . TRBV7-2 TGTGCCAGCCACCGAACTGGAAACACCATATATTTT CASHRTGNTIYF
TRBJ2-2 many . TRBV5-1 TGCGCCAGCAGCTCCAGGACTGGGAACACCGGGGAGCTGTTTTTT CASSSRTGNTGELFF
TRBJ1-5 . . TRBV11-2 TGTGCCAGCAGCTTACGGCCTGACGGAACCCAGCATTTT CASSLRPDGTQHF
TRBJ2-7 many . TRBV7-9 TGTGCCAGCAGGGCATTCGGGATCTTAGGGGGGCAGTACTTC CASRAFGILGGQYF
TRBJ2-1 few . TRBV24-1 TGTGCCACCAGTGATTCCTTAGAGATTGGGGATGAGCAGTTCTTC CATSDSLEIGDEQFF
TRBJ1-2 few . TRBV20-1 TGCAGTGCGCTCCCGCAGGGCGGCTACACCTTC CSALPQGGYTF
TRBJ2-2 few . TRBV19 TGTGCCAGTCAACGCCTAACCGGGGAGCTGTTTTTT CASQRLTGELFF
TRBJ2-7 . . TRBV4-1 TGCGCCAGCAGCCAAGAGGAACGGGAGATCTACGAGCAGTACTTC CASSQEEREIYEQYF
TRBJ2-4 many TRBD2 TRBV12-3/TRBV12-4 TGTGCCAGCGGTCCGGGGGGGGAAAACATTCAGTACTTC CASGPGGENIQYF
TRBJ1-1 . . TRBV29-1 TGCAGCGTTGGTTGGCAACTAGGGACTGAAGCTTTCTTT CSVGWQLGTEAFF
TRBJ2-5 . . TRBV7-9 TGTGCCAGCAGCTTAGAGGCCGGGACGATAGAGACCCAGTACTTC CASSLEAGTIETQYF
TRBJ1-2 few TRBD1 TRBV12-3/TRBV12-4 TGTGCCAGCAGTGCGGACAGGGACTATGGCTACACCTTC CASSADRDYGYTF
TRBJ2-7 few . TRBV7-2 TGTGCCAGCAGCGCTAACGCGGGCCAGTACGAGCAGTACTTC CASSANAGQYEQYF
TRBJ2-1 many . TRBV7-3 TGCGCCAGCAGTCTCCGGAGCTCCTACAATGAGCAGTTCTTC CASSLRSSYNEQFF
TRBJ2-1 once TRBD2 TRBV7-2 TGTGCCAGCAGGTTGGGACTAGCGGACTTCTACAATGAGCAGTTCTTC CASRLGLADFYNEQFF
TRBJ2-2 . TRBD1 TRBV5-6 TGTGCCAGCAGCCCTCTCGGGACAGGGGGCTCCGGGGAGCTGTTTTTT CASSPLGTGGSGELFF
TRBJ1-2 . . TRBV9 TGTGCCAGCAGCGTAGGGGATGTGATGGGGGGCTATGGCTACACCTTC CASSVGDVMGGYGYTF
TRBJ1-2 . . TRBV24-1 TGTGCCACCAGTGATTTTGAAGGCTACACCTTC CATSDFEGYTF
TRBJ2-5 . . TRBV6-2/TRBV6-3 TGTGCCAGCAGTTACTCGTGGCGGGACCTTCAAGAGACCCAGTACTTC CASSYSWRDLQETQYF
TRBJ2-7 few . TRBV15 TGTGCCACCAGCCCCAGGGACTCCTACGAGCAGTACTTC CATSPRDSYEQYF
TRBJ1-5 few . TRBV20-1 TGCAGTGCTAGAGCCCACAGGGAGGTGGCGGACAATCAGCCCCAGCATTTT CSARAHREVADNQPQHF
TRBJ2-1 many . TRBV7-8 TGTGCCAGCAGCCGAACTGGCTTCCGTGAGCAGTTCTTC CASSRTGFREQFF
TRBJ1-6 few . TRBV14 TGTGCCAGCAGCCAAGGGGTGAATTCACCCCTCCACTTT CASSQGVNSPLHF
TRBJ2-1 many . TRBV7-2 TGTGCCAGCAGCTTCCAGGGCGGCTACAATGAGCAGTTCTTC CASSFQGGYNEQFF
TRBJ1-2 . . TRBV19 TGTGCCAGTACCCGGGGCAGGCTGTATGGCTACACCTTC CASTRGRLYGYTF
TRBJ1-2 few TRBD1 TRBV5-6 TGTGCCAGCAGCTTCCCGGGACAGGACTATGGCTACACCTTC CASSFPGQDYGYTF
TRBJ1-2 few TRBD1 TRBV9 TGTGCCAGCAGCACCCCGTTAGTGGACAGGGGCGACTATGGCTACACCTTC CASSTPLVDRGDYGYTF
TRBJ2-5 few . TRBV20-1 TGCAGTGCTAGAAGGGGCAGCCAAGAGACCCAGTACTTC CSARRGSQETQYF
TRBJ1-5 few . TRBV12-3/TRBV12-4 TGTGCCAGCAGTTTAGCACCGGGCCGGGGGAATCAGCCCCAGCATTTT CASSLAPGRGNQPQHF